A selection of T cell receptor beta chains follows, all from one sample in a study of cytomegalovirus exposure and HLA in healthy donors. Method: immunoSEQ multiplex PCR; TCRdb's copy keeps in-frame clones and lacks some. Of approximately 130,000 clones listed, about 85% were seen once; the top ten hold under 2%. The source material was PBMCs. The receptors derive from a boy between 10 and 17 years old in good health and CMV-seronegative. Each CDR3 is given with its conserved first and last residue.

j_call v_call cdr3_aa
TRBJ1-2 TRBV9 CASSVGTERGYGYTF
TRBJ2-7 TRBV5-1 CASSLEGNSYEQYF
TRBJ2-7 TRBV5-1 CASSSNYEQYF
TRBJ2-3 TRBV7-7 CASSLGLAGGLDTQYF
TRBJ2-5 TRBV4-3 CASSIQTQETQYF
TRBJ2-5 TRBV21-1 CANPPGQGYETQYF
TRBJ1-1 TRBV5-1 CASSPGQGSGAFF
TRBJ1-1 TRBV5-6 CASSLGGTGGSNTEAFF
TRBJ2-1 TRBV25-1 CASSEENRPYNEQFF
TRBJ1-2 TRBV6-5 CASGLRFVEDYTF
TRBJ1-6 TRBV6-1 CASSERENSPLHF
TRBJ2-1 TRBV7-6 CASSLLGSSYNEQFF
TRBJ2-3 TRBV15 CATSRGRLAGDMRTDTQYF
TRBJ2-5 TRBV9 CASSVGTDKETQYF
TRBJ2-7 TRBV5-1 CASSLQGYEQYF
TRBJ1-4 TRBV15 CATSREEGGDNEKLFF
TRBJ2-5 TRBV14 CASSQEGTSGRKETQYF
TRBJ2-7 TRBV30 CAWQGRSFYEQYF
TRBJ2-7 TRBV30 CAWSVGGVHEQYF
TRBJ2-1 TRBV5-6 CASLGFRGPNEQFF
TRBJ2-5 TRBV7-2 CASSLLRGGETQYF
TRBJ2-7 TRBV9 CASSVDYNPYEQYF
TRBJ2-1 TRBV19 CASSIDGYNEQFF
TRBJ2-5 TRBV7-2 CASSLALSEETQYF
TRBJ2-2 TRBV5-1 CASSSGGESANTGELFF
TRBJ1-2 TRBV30 CAWSVKGAGGYTF
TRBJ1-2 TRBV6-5 CASRQASRSPQGYTF
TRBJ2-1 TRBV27 CASSFRGDEQFF
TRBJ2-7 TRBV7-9 CASSPKANYYEQYF
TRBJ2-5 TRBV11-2 CASSPRPGLETQYF
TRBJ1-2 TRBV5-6 CASSSTGVYGYPF
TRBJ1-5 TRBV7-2 CASSLRQDQPQHF
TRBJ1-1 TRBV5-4 CASSQWRTGLEAFF
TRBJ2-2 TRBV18 CASSPESGSPWGSTGELFF
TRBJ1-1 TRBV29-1 CSVVTPGTANTEAFF
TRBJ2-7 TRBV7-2 CASSLFLAGGLVDEQYF
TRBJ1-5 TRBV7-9 CASSNRGQPQHF
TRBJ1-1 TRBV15 CATSRDAREGTEAFF
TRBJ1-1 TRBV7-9 CASSLVKSSTEAFF
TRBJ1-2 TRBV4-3 CASSPGQGYTF
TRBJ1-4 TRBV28 CASCRGGEKLFF